The 12 T cell receptor beta chains below were found in one sample sequenced in a study of T cells in Graves' hyperthyroidism and ophthalmopathy (dated by TCRdb to the late 2010s). The library came from multiplex PCR. The sample was run on an Illumina HiSeq 2000. TCR beta CDR3 regions were amplified from RNA transcripts. The first round of RT-PCR for the TCR CDR3 was performed with the HTBI primer set and the Qiagen OneStep RT-PCR kit. The public reads were run again by TCRdb, first through fastp at Q25 and then through MiXCR, and only productive beta chains were kept. Rows with one shared CDR3 protein collapse into an entry with the most common genes and DNA. Present in this sample are about 520,000 distinct CDR3 sequences, around 20% of which were seen just once. Clones ranked in the top ten supply more than 20% of the sample. Input material: blood. These receptors all stem from a man aged 18 to 30 with Graves' hyperthyroidism.

This clonotype has at least ten counts. The J gene is TRBJ2-2, the V gene TRBV20-1; TRBD1 is a possible D gene (6 bases). Per the germline V gene, CDR1 is DFQATT and CDR2 is SNEGSKA (reference sequence). The CDR3 runs to 19 residues. The V end lost 0 bases, the J end lost 3 bases, and 23 bases lay between the germline ends. CDR3 in DNA: TGCAGTGCTAGAGATCCTGCCAGGGGAGTTCGGGTTGACACCGGGGAGCTGTTTTTT. It specifies CSARDPARGVRVDTGELFF.

For this clonotype: A junction end diverges from the germline sequence, so it may reflect a read error. The J gene is TRBJ1-1, the V gene TRBV20-1, with a tentative D call TRBD1 (5 bases). The CDR3 consists of 13 residues. Germline loops: CDR1 DFQATT, CDR2 SNEGSKA (reference sequence). CDR3 sequence: CSARARVETEAFF. CDR3 coding DNA: TGCAGTGCAAGAGCCAGGGTAGAAACTGAAGCTTTCTTT.

This clonotype showed up many times. The chain carries TRBV10-2 and TRBJ1-1; D is possibly TRBD1 (5 bases). The CDR3 has 13 residues. The germline V gene has CDR1 WSHSY and CDR2 SAAADI. V was trimmed by 3 bases and J by 6 bases, leaving 11 bases between them. The CDR3 bases are TGCGCCAGCAGTGACTTGGGGGAGGCTGAAGCTTTCTTT. It translates to CASSDLGEAEAFF.

This clonotype was found many times. The chain links TRBV12-3 or TRBV12-4 to TRBJ1-1, with D maybe TRBD1 (5 bases). The CDR3 length is 15 residues. The V end was cut by 5 bases, the J end by 4 bases, with 17 bases between. The CDR3 here is CASSPPGLGITEAFF. CDR3 nucleotide sequence: TGTGCCAGCAGTCCGCCGGGACTCGGAATCACTGAAGCTTTCTTT.

This clonotype was picked up many times. As DNA, the CDR3 is TGTGCCAGCTCCCACGGGCGGGGCTACGAGCAGTACTTC. It is translated as CASSHGRGYEQYF. This rearrangement joins TRBV27 to TRBJ2-7; TRBD2 is a possible D gene (6 bases). The CDR3 is made up of 13 amino acids. Trimming left V 8 bases short and J 3 bases short, with 14 bases between. Germline-derived CDR1 and CDR2 are MNHEY and SMNVEV (reference sequence).

Many counts were recorded for this clonotype. The rearrangement uses TRBV12-3 or TRBV12-4 and TRBJ1-1; D gene uncertain. V was cut by 2 bases and J by 1 base, with 8 bases left in between. The CDR3 runs 14 residues. DNA for the CDR3: TGTGCCAGCAGTTTAAACAGTCAGAACACTGAAGCTTTCTTT. The encoded protein is CASSLNSQNTEAFF.

In the case of this clonotype: This may be a read error: a much more frequent sequence differs by one nucleotide. This rearrangement joins TRBV20-1 to TRBJ2-7, with 11 bases that match TRBD1. This CDR3 region has 13 residues. CDR1 and CDR2 from the germline V gene are DFQATT and SNEGSKA (reference sequence). DNA of the CDR3: TGCAGGATCTCCGGGACAGGGGGCTACGAGCAGTACTTC. It translates to CRISGTGGYEQYF.

This clonotype was seen at least ten times. This sequence joins TRBV5-1 and TRBJ1-1; D perhaps matches TRBD1 (5 bases). V was clipped by 0 bases and J by 2 bases, with 11 bases between them. This CDR3 region has 15 residues. From germline, CDR1 is SGHRS and CDR2 YFSETQ. The CDR3, as DNA: TGCGCCAGCAGCTTGGGGGCTGACAGTAACACTGAAGCTTTCTTT. Encoded protein: CASSLGADSNTEAFF.

The gene calls are TRBV6-5 and TRBJ1-6; D is undetermined. There are 14 residues in the CDR3. Deletions cut 5 bases from V and 13 bases from J, with 18 bases between. From germline, CDR1 is MNHEY and CDR2 SVGAGI. The CDR3 DNA is TGTGCCAGCAGTATACGACCGGAAGGCCAGCCCCTCCACTTT. It specifies CASSIRPEGQPLHF.

This clonotype was seen a few times. The CDR3 loop reads CASSVDPRGEETQYF. The DNA of the CDR3 is TGTGCCAGCAGCGTCGACCCCCGCGGGGAGGAGACCCAGTACTTC. J is TRBJ2-5 and V is TRBV2; D possibly corresponds to TRBD2 (6 bases). CDR1 is SNHLY and CDR2 is FYNNEI in the germline V gene. The CDR3 is 15 amino acids. Between the trimmed V and J ends, which lost 6 bases and 5 bases, there was a span of 19 bases.

For this clonotype: This sequence may be a read error, since a much larger clone differs from it by one base. The conserved closing phenylalanine or tryptophan is absent in this CDR3, likely reflecting a read error. The chain employs TRBV6-2 or TRBV6-3 and TRBJ2-2, with TRBD2 matching over 16 bases. Germline values: CDR1 MNHEY, CDR2 SVGEGT. The ends lost 6 bases at V and 2 bases at J; junction bases unmatched: 9. This CDR3 comprises 19 residues. The CDR3 nucleotides read TGTGCCAGCAGATCCTTGGGACTAGCGGGGGGGTCTAACACCGGGGAGCTGTTTTTG. Its translation: CASRSLGLAGGSNTGELFL.

This clonotype has ten or more counts. The V call is TRBV24-1, the J call TRBJ1-5; 7 bases line up with TRBD1. V gave up 3 bases and J gave up 5 bases; unmatched junction bases: 6. Germline CDR1 KGHDR, CDR2 SFDVKD. CDR3 size: 15 residues. CDR3 region: CATSDLGQADQPQHF. CDR3 DNA: TGTGCCACCAGTGATCTCGGACAGGCAGATCAGCCCCAGCATTTT.